A selection of T cell receptor beta chains follows, all from one sample in a study of human T cells and chemical hapten exposure. In TCRdb, the RACE reads were re-called with MiXCR into one record per CDR3 protein. Here the sample spans roughly 190,000 distinct CDR3 sequences, 20% to 25% being singletons. The source was whole blood, collected in connection with sensitization to the hapten diphenylcyclopropenone (DPC). The receptors come from a woman aged 50 to 60 with alopecia areata. Some clones in this sample may be carry-over from other donors' samples. Each CDR3 is given with its conserved first and last residue. The D gene is left open where the match is weak. Expanded clones are given a class, and other clones once, few, many or no size at all.

cdr3_aa: CSVSPANTEAFF
cdr3_nt: TGCAGCGTCTCTCCCGCGAACACTGAAGCTTTCTTT
v_call: TRBV29-1
clone_size: .
j_call: TRBJ1-1
d_call: .

cdr3_aa: CASSQWTVAGWNGELFF
cdr3_nt: TGTGCCAGCAGCCAATGGACCGTGGCTGGGTGGAACGGGGAGCTGTTTTTT
v_call: TRBV14
clone_size: .
j_call: TRBJ2-2
d_call: .

cdr3_aa: CASSAGASTDTQYF
cdr3_nt: TGTGCCAGCAGTGCGGGGGCTAGCACAGATACGCAGTATTTT
v_call: TRBV2
clone_size: .
j_call: TRBJ2-3
d_call: .

cdr3_aa: CSARNSGIDEQYF
cdr3_nt: TGCAGTGCTAGGAATAGCGGGATTGACGAGCAGTACTTC
v_call: TRBV20-1
clone_size: .
j_call: TRBJ2-7
d_call: TRBD2

cdr3_aa: CSARQATEAFF
cdr3_nt: TGCAGTGCTAGACAGGCCACTGAAGCTTTCTTT
v_call: TRBV20-1
clone_size: many
j_call: TRBJ1-1
d_call: .

cdr3_aa: CASSLGLGQSGNTIYF
cdr3_nt: TGTGCCAGCAGCTTAGGGCTTGGACAGTCTGGAAACACCATATATTTT
v_call: TRBV7-2
clone_size: few
j_call: TRBJ1-3
d_call: .

cdr3_aa: CASSLGGVMTEAFF
cdr3_nt: TGCGCCAGCAGCTTGGGGGGGGTGATGACTGAAGCTTTCTTT
v_call: TRBV5-1
clone_size: once
j_call: TRBJ1-1
d_call: .

cdr3_aa: CSAGGTSGRPEQFF
cdr3_nt: TGCAGTGCTGGTGGGACTAGCGGGAGGCCTGAGCAGTTCTTC
v_call: TRBV20-1
clone_size: few
j_call: TRBJ2-1
d_call: TRBD2

cdr3_aa: CASSRGGGSGQTQYF
cdr3_nt: TGTGCCAGCAGTCGGGGTGGAGGGTCGGGGCAGACCCAGTACTTC
v_call: TRBV12-3/TRBV12-4
clone_size: few
j_call: TRBJ2-5
d_call: .

cdr3_aa: CSAPQIAGGYNEQFF
cdr3_nt: TGCAGTGCTCCGCAGATAGCGGGCGGGTACAATGAGCAGTTCTTC
v_call: TRBV20-1
clone_size: .
j_call: TRBJ2-1
d_call: TRBD2

cdr3_aa: CASSFGQGIYSGANVLTF
cdr3_nt: TGTGCCAGCAGCTTCGGACAGGGCATATACTCTGGGGCCAACGTCCTGACTTTC
v_call: TRBV11-2
clone_size: .
j_call: TRBJ2-6
d_call: TRBD1

cdr3_aa: CASSLGAGQQYGYTF
cdr3_nt: TGTGCCAGCAGCTTAGGGGCAGGGCAACAGTATGGCTACACCTTC
v_call: TRBV7-2
clone_size: .
j_call: TRBJ1-2
d_call: .

cdr3_aa: CASSLSSYTDTQYF
cdr3_nt: TGTGCCAGCAGTTTATCGTCATACACAGATACGCAGTATTTT
v_call: TRBV27
clone_size: .
j_call: TRBJ2-3
d_call: .

cdr3_aa: CASSRDGLAGGGEQFF
cdr3_nt: TGCGCCAGCAGTCGGGACGGACTAGCGGGAGGAGGTGAGCAGTTCTTC
v_call: TRBV5-1
clone_size: few
j_call: TRBJ2-1
d_call: TRBD2

cdr3_aa: CACDRGVSYEQYF
cdr3_nt: TGTGCCTGCGACAGGGGGGTAAGCTACGAGCAGTACTTC
v_call: TRBV30
clone_size: .
j_call: TRBJ2-7
d_call: TRBD1

cdr3_aa: CSARLTSGLTYEQYF
cdr3_nt: TGCAGTGCTAGGTTGACTAGCGGGTTAACCTACGAGCAGTACTTC
v_call: TRBV20-1
clone_size: .
j_call: TRBJ2-7
d_call: TRBD2

cdr3_aa: CASSWSGTEAFF
cdr3_nt: TGCGCCAGCAGCTGGTCTGGCACTGAAGCTTTCTTT
v_call: TRBV5-1
clone_size: .
j_call: TRBJ1-1
d_call: .

cdr3_aa: CASSHRGWMDIQYF
cdr3_nt: TGTGCCAGCAGCCACAGGGGGTGGATGGACATTCAGTACTTC
v_call: TRBV7-8
clone_size: few
j_call: TRBJ2-4
d_call: TRBD1

cdr3_aa: CASRPQQGVNTEAFF
cdr3_nt: TGTGCCAGCAGGCCCCAACAGGGGGTGAACACTGAAGCTTTCTTT
v_call: TRBV6-2/TRBV6-3
clone_size: .
j_call: TRBJ1-1
d_call: TRBD1

cdr3_aa: CASSAPGTSRNEQFF
cdr3_nt: TGCGCCAGCAGCGCTCCCGGGACTAGCCGAAATGAGCAGTTCTTC
v_call: TRBV5-1
clone_size: few
j_call: TRBJ2-1
d_call: TRBD2

cdr3_aa: CASSPSGRAGETQYF
cdr3_nt: TGTGCCAGCAGTCCTAGCGGGAGGGCCGGAGAGACCCAGTACTTC
v_call: TRBV2
clone_size: many
j_call: TRBJ2-5
d_call: TRBD2

cdr3_aa: CASSYRASGGYEQYF
cdr3_nt: TGTGCCAGCAGTTACCGGGCTAGCGGGGGCTACGAGCAGTACTTC
v_call: TRBV6-5
clone_size: few
j_call: TRBJ2-7
d_call: TRBD2

cdr3_aa: CASSDSIRLKETQYF
cdr3_nt: TGTGCCAGCAGTGACTCGATACGTCTCAAAGAGACCCAGTACTTC
v_call: TRBV6-4
clone_size: .
j_call: TRBJ2-5
d_call: .

cdr3_aa: CATSRGGPNTGELFF
cdr3_nt: TGTGCCACCAGCAGAGGAGGACCGAACACCGGGGAGCTGTTTTTT
v_call: TRBV15
clone_size: .
j_call: TRBJ2-2
d_call: .

cdr3_aa: CASSQIGEATDTQYF
cdr3_nt: TGTGCCAGCAGCCAAATTGGGGAAGCAACAGATACGCAGTATTTT
v_call: TRBV6-5
clone_size: few
j_call: TRBJ2-3
d_call: .

cdr3_aa: CASSLSGDREQYF
cdr3_nt: TGTGCCAGCAGCTTGTCGGGAGATCGCGAGCAGTACTTC
v_call: TRBV11-1
clone_size: few
j_call: TRBJ2-7
d_call: .

cdr3_aa: CASSFDRGPSTDTQYF
cdr3_nt: TGCGCCAGCAGCTTCGACAGGGGGCCTAGCACAGATACGCAGTATTTT
v_call: TRBV4-1
clone_size: few
j_call: TRBJ2-3
d_call: TRBD1

cdr3_aa: CSVGVGTNYGYTF
cdr3_nt: TGCAGCGTTGGTGTAGGCACTAACTATGGCTACACCTTC
v_call: TRBV29-1
clone_size: .
j_call: TRBJ1-2
d_call: .

cdr3_aa: CSAARTNTEAFF
cdr3_nt: TGCAGTGCTGCACGGACGAACACTGAAGCTTTCTTT
v_call: TRBV20-1
clone_size: .
j_call: TRBJ1-1
d_call: .

cdr3_aa: CAWNSDTSYNEQFF
cdr3_nt: TGTGCCTGGAATTCGGATACTTCCTACAATGAGCAGTTCTTC
v_call: TRBV30
clone_size: few
j_call: TRBJ2-1
d_call: .

cdr3_aa: CASSPGPETQYF
cdr3_nt: TGTGCCAGCAGCCCTGGACCAGAGACCCAGTACTTC
v_call: TRBV7-2
clone_size: .
j_call: TRBJ2-5
d_call: .

cdr3_aa: CSARIAGGGRDTQYF
cdr3_nt: TGCAGTGCTAGAATAGCGGGAGGCGGCAGGGATACGCAGTATTTT
v_call: TRBV20-1
clone_size: .
j_call: TRBJ2-3
d_call: TRBD2

cdr3_aa: CASSLVGKRTYF
cdr3_nt: TGTGCCAGCAGCTTAGTCGGCAAGAGAACGTACTTC
v_call: TRBV7-9
clone_size: few
j_call: TRBJ2-7
d_call: .

cdr3_aa: CASSVTTGEGYEQYF
cdr3_nt: TGTGCCAGCAGCGTTACGACAGGGGAAGGCTACGAGCAGTACTTC
v_call: TRBV9
clone_size: .
j_call: TRBJ2-7
d_call: TRBD1

cdr3_aa: CASSYGGQGRRTQYF
cdr3_nt: TGTGCCAGCAGTTACGGGGGACAGGGGAGGAGGACCCAGTACTTC
v_call: TRBV6-5
clone_size: many
j_call: TRBJ2-5
d_call: TRBD1

cdr3_aa: CARSSEGTSGRKNTGELFF
cdr3_nt: TGTGCCAGAAGCTCCGAAGGGACTAGCGGGAGAAAAAACACCGGGGAGCTGTTTTTT
v_call: TRBV5-3
clone_size: .
j_call: TRBJ2-2
d_call: TRBD2

cdr3_aa: CASSQVHEQYF
cdr3_nt: TGTGCCAGCAGCCAAGTTCACGAGCAGTACTTC
v_call: TRBV3-1
clone_size: once
j_call: TRBJ2-7
d_call: .

cdr3_aa: CASSGLAGGTGELFF
cdr3_nt: TGCGCCAGCAGTGGACTAGCGGGAGGAACCGGGGAGCTGTTTTTT
v_call: TRBV10-1
clone_size: .
j_call: TRBJ2-2
d_call: TRBD2

cdr3_aa: CASISSGREQFF
cdr3_nt: TGTGCCAGCATTTCTAGCGGTAGGGAGCAGTTCTTC
v_call: TRBV12-3/TRBV12-4
clone_size: .
j_call: TRBJ2-1
d_call: TRBD2

cdr3_aa: CSVEGVTGIETQYF
cdr3_nt: TGCAGCGTTGAAGGCGTAACGGGAATAGAGACCCAGTACTTC
v_call: TRBV29-1
clone_size: .
j_call: TRBJ2-5
d_call: .

cdr3_aa: CAKGDGPGTDTQYF
cdr3_nt: TGTGCCAAGGGGGACGGTCCTGGCACAGATACGCAGTATTTT
v_call: TRBV5-4
clone_size: few
j_call: TRBJ2-3
d_call: .

cdr3_aa: CAISESGGDQPQHF
cdr3_nt: TGTGCCATCAGTGAGTCGGGGGGGGATCAGCCCCAGCATTTT
v_call: TRBV10-3
clone_size: .
j_call: TRBJ1-5
d_call: .

cdr3_aa: CASSSYSTEKNTGELFF
cdr3_nt: TGTGCCAGCAGCTCCTACTCGACAGAGAAGAACACCGGGGAGCTGTTTTTT
v_call: TRBV6-5
clone_size: .
j_call: TRBJ2-2
d_call: .

cdr3_aa: CASSPQPGGGVIGYTF
cdr3_nt: TGTGCCAGCAGCCCCCAGCCCGGGGGGGGGGTCATTGGCTACACCTTC
v_call: TRBV7-2
clone_size: .
j_call: TRBJ1-2
d_call: .

cdr3_aa: CASSPGQGVIQPQHF
cdr3_nt: TGTGCCAGCAGTCCGGGACAGGGAGTGATTCAGCCCCAGCATTTT
v_call: TRBV27
clone_size: .
j_call: TRBJ1-5
d_call: TRBD1

cdr3_aa: CASSLAGRTSGDYEQYF
cdr3_nt: TGTGCCAGCAGCTTAGCGGGGCGGACTAGCGGGGACTACGAGCAGTACTTC
v_call: TRBV7-8
clone_size: few
j_call: TRBJ2-7
d_call: TRBD2

cdr3_aa: CASSLGTSGLQETQYF
cdr3_nt: TGCGCCAGCAGCTTGGGCACTAGCGGGCTCCAAGAGACCCAGTACTTC
v_call: TRBV5-1
clone_size: .
j_call: TRBJ2-5
d_call: TRBD2

cdr3_aa: CSARAQGGNQPQHF
cdr3_nt: TGCAGTGCTAGGGCACAGGGCGGGAATCAGCCCCAGCATTTT
v_call: TRBV20-1
clone_size: many
j_call: TRBJ1-5
d_call: .

cdr3_aa: CSGKLGETQYF
cdr3_nt: TGCAGCGGGAAACTAGGAGAGACCCAGTACTTC
v_call: TRBV29-1
clone_size: .
j_call: TRBJ2-5
d_call: .

cdr3_aa: CSANSGRGTDTQYF
cdr3_nt: TGCAGTGCCAATAGCGGGAGGGGAACAGATACGCAGTATTTT
v_call: TRBV20-1
clone_size: .
j_call: TRBJ2-3
d_call: TRBD2

cdr3_aa: CASRSGTANSPLHF
cdr3_nt: TGTGCCAGCAGGTCCGGGACAGCAAATTCACCCCTCCACTTT
v_call: TRBV6-5
clone_size: few
j_call: TRBJ1-6
d_call: TRBD1

cdr3_aa: CATAGGSADTQYF
cdr3_nt: TGTGCCACCGCTGGCGGGAGTGCAGATACGCAGTATTTT
v_call: TRBV24-1
clone_size: few
j_call: TRBJ2-3
d_call: TRBD2

cdr3_aa: CASRTGAGEWETQYF
cdr3_nt: TGTGCCAGCAGGACCGGCGCGGGGGAGTGGGAGACCCAGTACTTC
v_call: TRBV6-1
clone_size: .
j_call: TRBJ2-5
d_call: TRBD2

cdr3_aa: CASSLGGGTYNEQFF
cdr3_nt: TGTGCCAGCAGCTTGGGGGGGGGCACCTACAATGAGCAGTTCTTC
v_call: TRBV5-4
clone_size: .
j_call: TRBJ2-1
d_call: .

cdr3_aa: CSARDLAPGNEQFF
cdr3_nt: TGCAGTGCTAGAGACTTGGCCCCGGGCAATGAGCAGTTCTTC
v_call: TRBV20-1
clone_size: few
j_call: TRBJ2-1
d_call: .

cdr3_aa: CASSPPGYEQYF
cdr3_nt: TGTGCCAGCAGCCCACCGGGCTACGAGCAGTACTTC
v_call: TRBV11-2
clone_size: few
j_call: TRBJ2-7
d_call: .

cdr3_aa: CSATTPGLPLEQFF
cdr3_nt: TGCAGTGCTACGACGCCGGGACTACCCTTGGAGCAGTTCTTC
v_call: TRBV20-1
clone_size: .
j_call: TRBJ2-1
d_call: TRBD2

cdr3_aa: CASKLAGGPNNEQFF
cdr3_nt: TGTGCCAGCAAGCTAGCGGGAGGGCCGAACAATGAGCAGTTCTTC
v_call: TRBV6-4
clone_size: few
j_call: TRBJ2-1
d_call: TRBD2

cdr3_aa: CASSLSGTSNEQFF
cdr3_nt: TGCGCCAGCAGCTTGTCGGGGACTAGCAATGAGCAGTTCTTC
v_call: TRBV5-1
clone_size: .
j_call: TRBJ2-1
d_call: TRBD2

cdr3_aa: CASSPRAWRRTEAFF
cdr3_nt: TGTGCCAGCAGTCCAAGGGCCTGGCGGAGGACTGAAGCTTTCTTT
v_call: TRBV12-3/TRBV12-4
clone_size: few
j_call: TRBJ1-1
d_call: .